This T cell receptor (beta chain) was sequenced for a study of T-cell memory formation after mild COVID-19. Study outcomes and limitations: The SARS-CoV-2 specificity of second-wave clones reaching peak at day 37 remained unverified. Shrinking CD4+ clones were chiefly CM and EM; CD8+ ones were chiefly EMRA. Several responding clones turned up in pre-infection memory, indicating that cross-reactive memory may have taken part.

One entry per CDR3 protein results from TCRdb running MiXCR on the 5' RACE reads. The sample has 350,000 to 500,000 distinct CDR3 sequences; about 22% are singletons. V dropped 3 bases and J dropped 3 bases, with 18 bases sitting between them. CDR3 length: 16 amino acids. Per germline, CDR1 LNHDA and CDR2 SQIVND (reference sequence). As regards this clonotype: Its specificity is not known.

V gene TRBV19 combines with J gene TRBJ2-7, with no clear D. The receptor was isolated from an adult woman who had mild COVID-19 (a few samples of this study predate the infection). Cell type and time point are not known. The sample taken for sequencing was PBMCs or a T cell subset sorted from them (not recorded which). The CDR3 loop reads CASSIGFDLGYYEQYF. CDR3 sequence (DNA): TGTGCCAGTAGTATCGGTTTCGACTTAGGGTACTACGAGCAGTACTTC.